Below, 28 T cell receptor beta chains from the same sample are listed, as sequenced in a study of T cells in Graves' hyperthyroidism and ophthalmopathy. TCR beta CDR3 sequences were amplified from RNA transcripts. Initially, a first-round RT-PCR of the TCR CDR3 employed the HTBI primer set. TCRdb recomputed calls from the multiplex PCR reads with MiXCR, one row per CDR3 protein. This sample has roughly 350,000 distinct CDR3 sequences; 11% to 15% occur once, and the top ten carry roughly 25%. The sample taken for sequencing was blood. The receptors come from a woman younger than 45 with Graves' hyperthyroidism.

This clonotype appeared a few times. The chain employs TRBV9 and TRBJ2-3; perhaps D is TRBD1 or TRBD2 (5 bases each). Germline CDR1 and CDR2: SGDLS and YYNGEE. CDR3 length: 14 residues. Trimming took off 0 bases at V and 2 bases at J, with 7 bases between the two ends. CDR3 residues: CASSVAGPTDTQYF. In DNA, the CDR3 is TGTGCCAGCAGCGTAGCGGGACCCACAGATACGCAGTATTTT.

The CDR3 loop reads CASSLTGFNKGYTF. The CDR3 region has the DNA TGTGCCAGCAGTTTGACAGGTTTCAACAAGGGCTACACCTTC. The V call is TRBV27, the J call TRBJ1-2; D might be TRBD1 (6 bases). The V and J ends lost 3 bases and 8 bases respectively, with 16 bases between them. The germline CDR1 and CDR2 sequences are MNHEY and SMNVEV (reference sequence). CDR3 length equals 14 residues.

This clonotype appeared many times. The chain employs TRBV28 and TRBJ1-4, with D possibly matching TRBD1 (6 bases). In germline, CDR1 is MDHEN, CDR2 SYDVKM. The CDR3 covers 11 residues. DNA for the CDR3: TGTGTATCGAAGGGGGGTGGAAAACTGTTTTTT. Protein: CVSKGGGKLFF.

The chain recombines TRBV5-1 with TRBJ2-5, with TRBD1 as a possible D gene (6 bases). The CDR3 is made up of 12 amino acids. CDR1 is SGHRS, CDR2 YFSETQ, per germline. Deletions cut 5 bases from V and 2 bases from J, with 7 bases between. CDR3 region: CASRDSQETQYF. The CDR3 DNA reads as TGCGCCAGCAGGGACAGTCAAGAGACCCAGTACTTC. Variable domain in full (rest from reference TRBV5-1 and TRBJ2-5): KAGVTQTPRYLIKTRGQQVTLSCSPISGHRSVSWYQQTPGQGLQFLFEYFSETQRNKGNFPGRFSGRQFSNSRSEMNVSTLELGDSALYLCASRDSQETQYFGPGTRLLVL.

A few counts support this clonotype. The chain links TRBV5-1 to TRBJ2-3; 10 bases are a match to TRBD2. The CDR3 has 17 residues. Germline V gene data show CDR1 as SGHRS and CDR2 as YFSETQ. V shed 1 base and J 1 base; nucleotides not matched to a gene: 6. The CDR3 nucleotides are TGCGCCAGCAGCTTGAGCGGGAGGGACTCAGGCACAGATACGCAGTATTTT. Its protein product is CASSLSGRDSGTDTQYF.

This clonotype has more than one count but fewer than ten. The rearrangement uses TRBV7-2 and TRBJ1-4; 8 positions match TRBD1. V shed 6 bases and J 5 bases; nucleotides not matched to a gene: 8. This CDR3 is built from 15 residues. CDR1 and CDR2 (germline): SGHTA, FQGNSA. The CDR3 coding sequence is TGTGCCAGCAGTCCGACAGGGGTCATGAATGAAAAACTGTTTTTT. This encodes CASSPTGVMNEKLFF.

The sample holds many counts of this clonotype. This chain uses TRBV2 with TRBJ2-1, with 9 positions matching TRBD2. Germline V CDR1 and CDR2: SNHLY, FYNNEI. V lost 5 bases, J lost 6 bases, and 2 bases stayed unmatched. This CDR3 is 13 amino acids long. For the CDR3, the DNA is TGTGCCAGCAGTCTAGCGGGACGCAATGAGCAGTTCTTC. Its protein product is CASSLAGRNEQFF.

Many counts were recorded for this clonotype. The CDR3 spells CASSQLDLENTEAFF. As DNA, the CDR3 is TGTGCCAGCAGCCAATTAGACCTAGAAAACACTGAAGCTTTCTTT. V is TRBV14 and J is TRBJ1-1; no reliable D call. V shed 2 bases and J shed 2 bases, with 12 bases lying between them. The germline gives CDR1 SGHDN, CDR2 FVKESK. The CDR3 covers 15 residues.

This clonotype was recorded many times. This chain links TRBV28 with TRBJ1-2; weak D call: TRBD1 (6 bases). CDR3 size: 17 residues. CDR1 and CDR2 from the germline V gene are MDHEN and SYDVKM. With 6 bases removed from V and 8 bases from J, the gap between germline ends came to 28 bases. The CDR3 nucleotides read TGTGCCAGCAGCCAAAGGAGGCGGTGGTCAGGGGTGGGAGGCTACACCTTC. It yields the protein CASSQRRRWSGVGGYTF.

A few counts support this clonotype. The rearrangement links TRBV5-6 to TRBJ2-3; TRBD2 aligns across 7 bases. V dropped 7 bases and J dropped 0; count of bases not matched to a gene: 8. CDR1 and CDR2 from the germline V gene are SGHDT and YYEEEE. The CDR3 is 15 residues long. CDR3 residues: CASSGTTLSTDTQYF. CDR3 bases: TGTGCCAGCTCCGGGACTACCCTAAGCACAGATACGCAGTATTTT.

The rearrangement links TRBV27 to TRBJ2-3, with TRBD1 matching 7 bases. Looked up from germline, CDR1 is MNHEY and CDR2 is SMNVEV (reference sequence). Trimming cost V 4 bases and J 9 bases; bases outside gene matches: 7. The CDR3 runs 13 residues. As DNA, the CDR3 is TGTGCCAGCAGTTCCCACAGGGGCGGAACGCAGTATTTT. As protein: CASSSHRGGTQYF.

In the case of this clonotype: At one end the junction does not follow the germline gene, possibly because of a read error. This rearrangement joins TRBV6-8 to TRBJ2-6; tentatively, D is TRBD1 (5 bases). The CDR3 extends over 17 amino acids. In germline, CDR1 is MNHGY, CDR2 SAAAGT. As DNA, the CDR3 is TGTGCCGGCAGTTACGGCCAGGGTGGCTCTGGGGCCAACGTCCTGACTTTC. Its protein product is CAGSYGQGGSGANVLTF.

This clonotype was observed many times. The chain combines TRBV28 with TRBJ1-1; D possibly corresponds to TRBD1 (5 bases). Germline-derived CDR1 and CDR2 are MDHEN and SYDVKM. The CDR3 is 14 amino acids. The V end lost 5 bases, the J end lost 4 bases, and 14 bases lay between the germline ends. CDR3 sequence: CASSPLGGVTEAFF. CDR3 nucleotides: TGTGCCAGCAGTCCTCTGGGGGGGGTCACTGAAGCTTTCTTT.

With respect to this clonotype: One base away lies a much larger clone, so this may be a sequencing read error. This chain links TRBV12-3 or TRBV12-4 with TRBJ2-2; D remains ambiguous. The V gene lost 3 bases and the J gene lost 5 bases, with 10 bases spanning the gap. This CDR3 comprises 14 residues. CDR3 DNA: TGTGCCAGCAGTTTCCCCACCGGAACCGGGGAGCTGTTTTTT. Translation gives CASSFPTGTGELFF.

With regard to this clonotype: A much larger clone differs by one base, so this may be a read error. The chain links TRBV12-3 or TRBV12-4 to TRBJ2-1; D is uncertain. There are 16 residues in the CDR3. V was clipped by 5 bases and J by 5 bases, with 19 bases between them. CDR3 in DNA: TGTGCCAGCAGTCCCACTTTAGGGCGGTGCGACAATGAGCAGTTCTTC. It translates to CASSPTLGRCDNEQFF.

This clonotype was detected many times. This chain links TRBV7-2 with TRBJ2-7; TRBD1 agrees at 8 bases. V was pared by 1 base and J by 3 bases, with 5 bases of the junction left unmatched. This CDR3 contains 15 residues. Germline-derived CDR1 and CDR2 are SGHTA and FQGNSA. In nucleotides, the CDR3 is TGTGCCAGCAGCTTAGTGGGGACAGGAGGCTACGAGCAGTACTTC. It specifies CASSLVGTGGYEQYF.

This clonotype was found a few times. J is TRBJ2-2 and V is TRBV6-4; D uncertain. CDR1 MRHNA and CDR2 SNTAGT come from the germline V gene. This CDR3 is built from 15 residues. V lost 3 bases and J 7 bases, leaving 15 bases between the germline ends. CDR3 protein: CASSDLAKMGGELFF. For the CDR3, the DNA is TGTGCCAGCAGTGATCTGGCCAAGATGGGCGGGGAGCTGTTTTTT.

The table lists this clonotype with many counts. This sequence joins TRBV12-3 or TRBV12-4 and TRBJ2-7; tentatively, D is TRBD1 or TRBD2 (5 bases each). Trimming removed 3 bases at V and 2 bases at J, with 23 bases between. The CDR3 length is 18 residues. CDR3 in DNA: TGTGCCAGCAGTTTTTTATCTTCCCCCGGGACGTTAACCTACGAGCAGTACTTC. As protein: CASSFLSSPGTLTYEQYF.

This clonotype was counted only a few times. The V call is TRBV14, the J call TRBJ2-5, with no clear D. CDR3 size: 12 residues. V gave up 0 bases and J gave up 5 bases, with 4 bases separating them. CDR1 is SGHDN and CDR2 is FVKESK in the germline V gene. In nucleotides, the CDR3 is TGTGCCAGCAGCCAAGATCCCGAGACCCAGTACTTC. This encodes CASSQDPETQYF. Looking up the rest from reference TRBV14 and TRBJ2-5 gives the full variable domain: EAGVTQFPSHSVIEKGQTVTLRCDPISGHDNLYWYRRVMGKEIKFLLHFVKESKQDESGMPNNRFLAERTGGTYSTLKVQPAELEDSGVYFCASSQDPETQYFGPGTRLLVL.

The sample holds a few counts of this clonotype. The V gene is TRBV28, the J gene TRBJ1-5, with a weak D call TRBD1 (6 bases). The CDR3 is 19 residues long. Trimming took off 7 bases at V and 0 bases at J, with 25 bases between the two ends. From germline, CDR1 is MDHEN and CDR2 SYDVKM. The CDR3 loop reads CASTKEQGNEWASNQPQHF. As DNA, the CDR3 is TGTGCCAGCACCAAAGAACAGGGCAATGAGTGGGCTAGCAATCAGCCCCAGCATTTT.

The gene calls are TRBV10-1 and TRBJ2-7; tentative D call: TRBD2 (6 bases). In germline, CDR1 is WNHNN, CDR2 SYGVQD (reference sequence). The CDR3 consists of 16 residues. The V end lost 6 bases, the J end lost 2 bases, and 20 bases lay between the germline ends. The CDR3 spells CASSGSQVSGAYEQYF. In DNA form, the CDR3 reads TGCGCCAGCAGCGGGTCCCAGGTTAGCGGAGCCTACGAGCAGTACTTC.

This clonotype was counted ten times or more. The chain couples TRBV2 to TRBJ1-5; D may be TRBD1 (6 bases). The CDR3 loop spans 12 amino acids. V lost 7 bases, J lost 4 bases, and 8 bases lay in between. Germline CDR1 reads SNHLY; CDR2 reads FYNNEI. CDR3 DNA: TGTGCCAGCAACCAGGGGAATCAGCCCCAGCATTTT. Its protein product is CASNQGNQPQHF.

This clonotype showed up many times. The rearrangement links TRBV6-2 or TRBV6-3 to TRBJ2-1; 7 positions match TRBD2. V was clipped by 2 bases and J by 9 bases; unmatched bases: 10. Germline V gene sequence: CDR1 MNHEY, CDR2 SVGEGT. This CDR3 region has 15 residues. Written as DNA, the CDR3 is TGTGCCAGCAGTTACATGAGCGGGAAGATAAGTGAGCAGTTCTTC. It yields the protein CASSYMSGKISEQFF.

This rearrangement joins TRBV20-1 to TRBJ2-7; D is undetermined. The CDR3 extends over 12 amino acids. Germline CDR1 reads DFQATT; CDR2 reads SNEGSKA (reference sequence). Trimming shortened V by 6 bases and J by 0 bases, and 9 bases separated the two germline ends. The CDR3 nucleotides read TGCAGTGCAGCCAAGAGCTCCTACGAGCAGTACTTC. It encodes CSAAKSSYEQYF.

This clonotype occurred a few times. A much larger clone is a single base away; this may be a read error. In this CDR3 the conserved last residue, phenylalanine or tryptophan, is missing, so a read error is likely. The chain carries TRBV6-2 or TRBV6-3 and TRBJ2-1; D possibly corresponds to TRBD1 (6 bases). The ends were cut back, 6 bases at V and 0 bases at J, with 12 bases in the middle. The CDR3 sequence is 15 residues long. Germline-derived CDR1 and CDR2 are MNHEY and SVGEGT. CDR3 loop: CASRTGHSSYNEQFL. CDR3 DNA: TGTGCCAGCAGGACGGGACACAGCTCCTACAATGAGCAGTTCCTC.

This clonotype was detected many times. The chain carries TRBV27 and TRBJ1-1, with TRBD1 as a possible D gene (5 bases). This CDR3 comprises 15 residues. Germline V gene data show CDR1 as MNHEY and CDR2 as SMNVEV (reference sequence). V lost 0 bases, J lost 4 bases, and 12 bases lay in between. As DNA, the CDR3 is TGTGCCAGCAGTTTATCGGGGGGGGGGTTCACTGAAGCTTTCTTT. Its translation: CASSLSGGGFTEAFF.

The chain has TRBV7-9 and TRBJ2-1; possibly TRBD2 for D (5 bases). This CDR3 spans 15 amino acids. V lost 2 bases and J 8 bases, leaving 16 bases between the germline ends. Looked up from germline, CDR1 is SEHNR and CDR2 is FQNEAQ (reference sequence). CDR3 region: CASSLRRLVADEQFF. Here the CDR3 DNA reads TGTGCCAGCAGCTTACGGAGGCTGGTTGCCGATGAGCAGTTCTTC. Filled out from reference TRBV7-9 and TRBJ2-1, the complete variable domain reads DTGVSQNPRHKITKRGQNVTFRCDPISEHNRLYWYRQTLGQGPEFLTYFQNEAQLEKSRLLSDRFSAERPKGSFSTLEIQRTEQGDSAMYLCASSLRRLVADEQFFGPGTRLTVL.

This clonotype was found many times. The chain couples TRBV13 to TRBJ2-5; the D call may be TRBD1 or TRBD2 (5 bases each). V shed 4 bases and J shed 3 bases, with 12 bases lying between them. The CDR3 length is 14 residues. Germline V gene sequence: CDR1 PRHDT, CDR2 FYEKMQ (reference sequence). The CDR3 region is CASSYRDHKETQYF. The DNA of the CDR3 is TGTGCCAGCAGCTACCGGGACCACAAAGAGACCCAGTACTTC.